The 18 T cell receptor beta chains reported below all come from one sample, sequenced in a study of blood T cell repertoires in COVID-19. This table comes from immunoSEQ multiplex PCR, and its TCRdb copy is limited to in-frame clones, with some not included. The data show 150,000 or so clones, roughly 80% seen once. The source material was peripheral blood. Every receptor here comes from a man in his fifties or sixties with acute or convalescent COVID-19.

CDR3: CASSSGSGDEQYF. As DNA, the CDR3 is TGTGCCAGTAGTAGTGGATCCGGGGACGAGCAGTACTTC. The rearrangement joins TRBV19 to TRBJ2-7; a possible D gene is TRBD2 (5 bases). The CDR3 contains 13 residues. Trimming took off 4 bases at V and 5 bases at J, with 12 bases between the two ends. Per germline, CDR1 LNHDA and CDR2 SQIVND (reference sequence).

The chain joins TRBV21-1 to TRBJ2-1; TRBD2 is the table's D call and was not checked against the DNA. TRBV21-1 is tagged as a pseudogene. The CDR3 runs 18 residues. CDR3 in amino acids: CASSLTSGRALPYNEQFF. CDR3 coding DNA: TGTGCCAGCAGCCTGACTAGCGGGAGGGCTCTCCCCTACAATGAGCAGTTCTTC.

This sequence joins TRBV3-1 (or the pseudogene TRBV3-2) and TRBJ1-2; D ambiguous. This CDR3 is 12 amino acids long. The germline gives CDR1 LGHDT, CDR2 YNNKEL (reference sequence). Trimming shortened V by 6 bases and J by 7 bases, and 12 bases separated the two germline ends. The CDR3 protein is CASRSTVGGYTF. The CDR3 DNA sequence: TGTGCCAGCAGGTCAACGGTCGGTGGCTACACCTTC.

This clone was seen a few times. This chain joins TRBV28 and TRBJ1-1; 8 nucleotides match TRBD1. The CDR3 runs 14 residues. Germline CDR1 is MDHEN and CDR2 is SYDVKM. The J segment lost 1 base and the V segment lost 11 bases, leaving 9 bases of the junction unmatched. The CDR3 sequence: CASPPGTGNTEAFF. CDR3 bases: TGTGCCTCCCCCCCCGGGACAGGGAACACTGAAGCTTTCTTT.

This chain's CDR3 is CASSSDRGMNTEAFF. The CDR3 coding sequence is TGTGCCAGCAGCTCGGACAGGGGGATGAACACTGAAGCTTTCTTT. The V and J genes are TRBV7-2 and TRBJ1-1; 10 nucleotides align to TRBD1. This CDR3 is 15 amino acids long. The germline gives CDR1 SGHTA, CDR2 FQGNSA. V trimming: 4 bases; J trimming: 0 bases; junction bases outside the gene matches: 2.

The V gene is TRBV5-4, the J gene TRBJ2-3; 12 bases agree with TRBD2. Germline V CDR1 and CDR2: SGHNT, YYREEE (reference sequence). J gave up 4 bases and V 4 bases, and 7 bases lay outside the gene matches. The CDR3 runs 16 residues. The DNA of the CDR3 is TGTGCCAGCAGCCCCCGGCTAGCGGGGGGGCCAGATACGCAGTATTTT. Encoded protein: CASSPRLAGGPDTQYF.

The rearrangement uses TRBV10-2 and TRBJ2-3; no firm D call. Trimming removed 0 bases at V and 7 bases at J, with 11 bases between. The germline V gene encodes CDR1 WSHSY and CDR2 SAAADI. The CDR3 has 14 residues. The CDR3 bases are TGCGCCAGCAGTGAGTCGAGCCCAGGAAATACGCAGTATTTT. This translates into CASSESSPGNTQYF.

This clone occurred a few times. The chain has TRBV6-5 and TRBJ2-7; 9 bases line up with TRBD1. Germline V CDR1 and CDR2: MNHEY, SVGAGI. The CDR3 is 14 amino acids. J was trimmed by 4 bases and V by 6 bases; bases with no gene match: 7. For the CDR3, the DNA is TGTGCCAGCAGGATGGACAGGGGTGGGTACGAGCAGTACTTC. It specifies CASRMDRGGYEQYF.

The rearrangement joins TRBV5-1 to TRBJ2-2, with a weak D call TRBD1 (6 bases). V was pared by 4 bases and J by 4 bases, with 14 bases between. Per the germline V gene, CDR1 is SGHRS and CDR2 is YFSETQ. The CDR3 runs to 15 residues. The chain's CDR3 is CASSQGSGATGELFF. As DNA, the CDR3 is TGCGCCAGCAGCCAGGGGAGTGGCGCCACCGGGGAGCTGTTTTTT.

The J gene is TRBJ1-4, the V gene TRBV25-1, with D hard to call. CDR3 size: 14 residues. V was trimmed by 2 bases and J by 8 bases, leaving 12 bases between them. Germline values: CDR1 MGHDK, CDR2 SYGVNS. CDR3 sequence (DNA): TGTGCCAGCAGTGAAGAGGGCCCCGGCGAAAAACTGTTTTTT. Translating it yields CASSEEGPGEKLFF.

This chain uses TRBV7-9 with TRBJ2-2; D is possibly TRBD1 (5 bases). V was shortened by 2 bases and J by 2 bases, with 12 bases between the two germline ends. This CDR3 contains 16 residues. CDR1 and CDR2 (germline): SEHNR, FQNEAQ (reference sequence). For the CDR3, the DNA is TGTGCCAGCAGCTTATCTACAGGATTAAACACCGGGGAGCTGTTTTTT. Protein: CASSLSTGLNTGELFF.

In this sample, this clone turned up once. The V gene is TRBV19, the J gene TRBJ2-3, with D uncertain. The CDR3 totals 12 residues. V lost 4 bases and J 3 bases, leaving 5 bases between the germline ends. CDR1 is LNHDA, CDR2 SQIVND, per germline (reference sequence). The CDR3 nucleotides read TGTGCCAGTAGTACATTTACAGATACGCAGTATTTT. This codes for CASSTFTDTQYF.

This clone appeared a single time. The V call is TRBV6-5, the J call TRBJ2-5, with 7 nucleotides matching TRBD2. CDR3 length: 13 residues. V dropped 11 bases and J dropped 1; count of bases not matched to a gene: 7. Germline-derived CDR1 and CDR2 are MNHEY and SVGAGI. For the CDR3, the DNA is TGTGCCGGGGGGGTCAGCCTCCAAGAGACCCAGTACTTC. Its translation is CAGGVSLQETQYF.

J is TRBJ2-7 and V is TRBV2, with TRBD1 matching over 11 bases. This CDR3 comprises 14 residues. CDR1 and CDR2 from the germline V gene are SNHLY and FYNNEI. V dropped 7 bases and J dropped 2; count of bases not matched to a gene: 4. CDR3 protein: CASTKGQGAYEQYF. The CDR3 coding sequence is TGTGCCAGCACCAAGGGACAGGGGGCCTACGAGCAGTACTTC.

Only one count was recorded for this clone. The chain has TRBV10-3 and TRBJ2-7; D uncertain. Trimming stripped 3 bases from V and 3 bases from J, with 3 bases between. Germline loops: CDR1 ENHRY, CDR2 SYGVKD. This CDR3 contains 11 residues. CDR3 region: CAISDGYEQYF. Written as DNA, the CDR3 is TGTGCCATCAGTGACGGCTACGAGCAGTACTTC.

Written as DNA, the CDR3 is TGCAGCGTCCGGACAGGGGGGAATGGCTACACCTTC. It specifies CSVRTGGNGYTF. The V call is TRBV29-1, the J call TRBJ1-2; TRBD1 matches 10 bases. Trimming cost V 6 bases and J 6 bases; bases outside gene matches: 4. The CDR3 is made up of 12 amino acids. Germline values: CDR1 SQVTM, CDR2 ANQGSEA. The full variable domain, rest sourced from reference TRBV29-1 and TRBJ1-2, is SAVISQKPSRDICQRGTSLTIQCQVDSQVTMMFWYRQQPGQSLTLIATANQGSEATYESGFVIDKFPISRPNLTFSTLTVSNMSPEDSSIYLCSVRTGGNGYTFGSGTRLTVV.

V gene TRBV29-1 combines with J gene TRBJ1-1; perhaps TRBD1 as D (6 bases). From germline, CDR1 is SQVTM and CDR2 ANQGSEA. The CDR3 sequence is 17 residues long. V shed 0 bases and J shed 0 bases, with 17 bases lying between them. For the CDR3, the DNA is TGCAGCGTTGAAGATCGGGGGCGGGGGAGGATGAACACTGAAGCTTTCTTT. Amino acids: CSVEDRGRGRMNTEAFF. The full variable domain, rest sourced from reference TRBV29-1 and TRBJ1-1, is SAVISQKPSRDICQRGTSLTIQCQVDSQVTMMFWYRQQPGQSLTLIATANQGSEATYESGFVIDKFPISRPNLTFSTLTVSNMSPEDSSIYLCSVEDRGRGRMNTEAFFGQGTRLTVV.

The chain recombines TRBV27 with TRBJ1-2; unclear D gene. The germline CDR1 and CDR2 sequences are MNHEY and SMNVEV (reference sequence). V gave up 3 bases and J gave up 0 bases, with 8 bases separating them. This CDR3 is built from 14 residues. In DNA form, the CDR3 reads TGTGCCAGCAGTTTCGCCTATCCTAACTATGGCTACACCTTC. Protein sequence: CASSFAYPNYGYTF.